This T cell receptor beta chain was identified during a study of shared clonotypes between healthy human individuals. Overall study context: With ages of 18 to 49, the donors were two women and a few men. Plates per donor: three CD4 naive, three CD4 memory, two CD8 naive, one CD8 memory.

The naive CD8 fraction comprised CD45RO-negative cells positively selected for CCR7 and excluded terminally differentiated effector memory CD45RA+ cells. For this clone: Its antigen is currently unknown.

This CDR3 has 15 residues. Germline-derived CDR1 and CDR2 are SGHAT and FQDESV (reference sequence). Trimming left V 0 bases short and J 5 bases short, with 14 bases between. An even split of each subset's genomic DNA across several immunoSEQ plates was performed. Profiling relied on immunoSEQ multiplex PCR, and the TCRdb table lists in-frame clones only, not all of them. Of roughly 650,000 clones listed, approximately 96% are singletons. Broader study findings: Rarefaction exposed incomplete sorted-subset sequencing despite large depth.

V and J are TRBV11-1 and TRBJ2-7; D is tentatively TRBD1 or TRBD2 (5 bases each). The receptor comes from a woman aged 25 to 39 in good health. Source material: naive CD8+ T cells sorted from blood. The CDR3: CASSLASGSSDEQYF. The CDR3 DNA reads as TGTGCCAGCAGCTTAGCGTCAGGGAGTAGCGACGAGCAGTACTTC.